This TCR beta chain comes out of a study of blood T cell repertoires in COVID-19 (TCRdb year 2020). About the full investigation: Samples from collaborators originated in the United States, Italy and Spain and spanned both the acute and convalescent phases of COVID-19. Where available, HLA class I and class II types were obtained from metadata supplied by the sample provider rather than from assay-based typing. The material from the prospective study consisted of cDNA or gDNA derived from T cells, B-cell-depleted T cells, or PBMCs. Samples came from the ongoing ImmuneRACE study (first 160 participants) plus 1,254 subjects from 6 global collaborators. Deeply sampled blood TCRbeta repertoires from subjects exposed to, actively infected with, or recovered from COVID-19 were included in the dataset. The sample metadata nearly always contained a de-identified subject ID, COVID-19 status, age in years and sex. The repertoires were released in a freely available public database intended as a resource for research on the immune response to SARS-CoV-2.

Whole blood was collected in K2EDTA tubes by collaborating institutions according to the institutions' own protocols. Collaborator samples were shipped for TCRbeta analysis as frozen whole blood, isolated PBMCs, or DNA extracted from either sample type. Summary of the overall study and its limitations: The amount of clinical and demographic metadata varied by source and participant and was provided uncurated.

As encoded in the germline V gene, CDR1 is MNHEY while CDR2 is SVGAGI. For this chain, trimming is 2 bases at the V end and 9 bases at the J end, and the number of junction bases without a gene match is 11. The CDR3, cysteine through phenylalanine, is 16 amino acids long. The DNA shown is the 48-base CDR3, in frame from base 1. The immunoSEQ Assay, a bias-controlled multiplex PCR, was used to amplify TCRbeta CDR3 regions from genomic DNA. The published analysis was carried out like this. The number of nucleated cells in each sample was estimated from the amplification of reference gene primers within the assay. To quantify the absolute abundance of each unique TCRbeta CDR3 rearrangement, sequence reads were collapsed and filtered. For each sample, productive Simpson clonality was calculated as the square root of Simpson's diversity index across productive rearrangements. The table was pulled from immuneACCESS by TCRdb, which kept in-frame rearrangements only. Such tables lose some clones; where checked, under half of the loss comes from unresolved V genes, and the rest has no known cause. V, J and clone size derive from that table, while D and trimming were established from the DNA sequence. The sample profile shows a few hundred thousand clones; more than 85% of them were found once. Around 3.6% of the sample belongs to the ten largest clones.

A note on this clone: Its antigen has not been determined. No base qualities exist here, and no much larger clone lies one base off it.

The receptor's source is a man between 18 and 29 years old with active or convalescent COVID-19. The rearranged segments are TRBV6-5 and TRBJ2-1; the central 9 bases match TRBD2. The sequenced sample consisted of peripheral blood. CDR3 protein: CASSYGFGGGAGEQFF. The DNA sequence is TGTGCCAGCAGTTACGGGTTCGGCGGGGGGGCGGGTGAGCAGTTCTTC.